This section outlines one T cell receptor (beta chain) sequence together with its context. The antigen remains undetermined. The protocol was immunoSEQ multiplex PCR, while the TCRdb copy is restricted to in-frame clones and leaves out a portion. Of about 180,000 clones listed, 94% were seen once; the top ten hold about 1.5%. These data originate in a study of T cell responses to AZD1222 COVID-19 vaccine. Findings and limits, study-wide: Vaccine-associated CD4 TCRs ranged over spike, dominating at 160-218 and 743-854. Reports indicate that nearly half of spike-specific TCRs are directed at unmutated variant regions. Repertoire sampling happened only post peak T cell response. Elevations in Spike-specific TCR breadth and depth followed administration of two AZD1222 doses.

Trimming shortened V by 2 bases and J by 5 bases, and 22 bases separated the two germline ends. The CDR3 contains 17 residues. Germline loops: CDR1 MDHEN, CDR2 SYDVKM. The TCR sequence derives from an adult who received the AZD1222 COVID-19 vaccine. The specimen comprised peripheral blood, sampled 28 days after the second AZD1222 dose. The gene calls are TRBV28 and TRBJ2-7; D unclear. The chain's CDR3 is CASSLAVGQSKGNEQYF. CDR3 bases: TGTGCCAGCAGTTTAGCCGTGGGCCAGTCCAAAGGAAACGAGCAGTACTTC.